This T cell receptor beta chain was captured by sequencing in a study of blood T cell repertoires in COVID-19. At the level of the study: Sites across the United States, Italy and Spain contributed samples from acute and convalescent COVID-19. PBMCs, B-cell-depleted T cells, or T cells provided the cDNA or gDNA that made up the material.

Germline CDR1 SGHTA, CDR2 FQGNSA. This CDR3 is built from 15 residues. Trimming cost V 2 bases and J 6 bases, with 13 bases left between them. In the authors' workflow: Nucleated cell counts were estimated from reference gene primer amplification. The data were produced by immunoSEQ multiplex PCR, yet TCRdb's version contains in-frame clones alone and is incomplete. V and J calls plus clone size are reproduced from that table; the DNA served to infer D and trimming. Here the sample spans some 60,000 clones, 77% being singletons. The genes are TRBV7-2 and TRBJ2-2, with D perhaps TRBD1 (5 bases). The clonotype comes from a human donor in a cohort sampled during active COVID-19. Sample: peripheral blood. The CDR3 loop is CASSLQIGVPGELFF. CDR3 bases: TGTGCCAGCAGCTTACAAATAGGGGTCCCCGGGGAGCTGTTTTTT.